This TCR beta chain was recovered during a study of Ad26.COV2.S vaccination and SARS-CoV-2 variants. Whole-study context: Donor had been placed in the Ad26.COV2.S arm of the COV1001 trial. Intramuscular Ad26.COV2.S doses were given once or twice, 56 days apart.

V lost 1 base to trimming and J lost 12 bases; unmatched junction nucleotides: 15. The CDR3 runs to 17 residues. Germline V gene sequence: CDR1 LGHDT, CDR2 YNNKEL (reference sequence). Study-wide findings and caveats: Spike-specific TCR breadth was greater after Ad26.COV2.S than placebo.

Treatment: roughly 20 received Ad26.COV2.S at low or high dose, single or two shots; 5 received placebo; per-sample allocation not given. The samples date from day 63 after the first vaccine or placebo injection. Wuhan-strain spike was delivered by a replication-incompetent Ad26 vector. This clone came up once. Its antigen is undetermined. The table came from immunoSEQ multiplex PCR; TCRdb's copy has only in-frame clones and leaves some out. The data contain just over 350,000 clones, roughly 84% of them seen just once; the ten biggest clones take up 2.5% to 3.5%. The source is a person between 18 and 65 years old who received the Ad26.COV2.S COVID-19 vaccine or a placebo. The input for sequencing was peripheral blood, taken in a trial of Ad26.COV2.S vaccine versus placebo. The V call is TRBV3-1 (or the pseudogene TRBV3-2), the J call TRBJ2-1; 10 bases agree with TRBD2. The CDR3 DNA reads TGTGCCAGCAGCCAAGTGGCTAGCGGGAGAATAAGGATGTGGCAGTTCTTC. Translating gives CASSQVASGRIRMWQFF.